The 14 T cell receptor beta chains below all came from one sample that was sequenced in a study of control samples from healthy donors and cancer patients. Clones were read by immunoSEQ multiplex PCR, and TCRdb kept only the in-frame ones, dropping some. The sample includes about 160,000 clones, roughly 95% of them seen just once. The sequenced sample consisted of blood. The receptors were sampled from a woman aged 25 to 39 in good health.

The chain is built from TRBV12-3 or TRBV12-4 and TRBJ1-2, with D unclear. CDR3 length equals 13 residues. V lost 5 bases and J 0 bases, leaving 7 bases between the germline ends. As DNA, the CDR3 is TGTGCCAGCAGTCCGCGAGCTAACTATGGCTACACCTTC. Its protein is CASSPRANYGYTF.

Notes on this clone: This sample includes further DNA sequences coding for the same CDR3. The chain combines TRBV5-1 with TRBJ1-2; D gene uncertain. Deletions cut 3 bases from V and 2 bases from J, with 8 bases between. Germline V gene data show CDR1 as SGHRS and CDR2 as YFSETQ. The CDR3 totals 13 residues. The CDR3 DNA reads as TGCGCCAGCAGCTCGGACGGAAACTATGGCTACACCTTC. It is translated as CASSSDGNYGYTF.

The chain links TRBV27 to TRBJ2-1, with D uncertain. This CDR3 is 12 amino acids long. The germline V gene encodes CDR1 MNHEY and CDR2 SMNVEV (reference sequence). The V gene lost 6 bases and the J gene lost 6 bases, with 9 bases spanning the gap. DNA for the CDR3: TGTGCCAGCAGCCTGGACCGCAATGAGCAGTTCTTC. It specifies CASSLDRNEQFF.

The V and J genes are TRBV2 and TRBJ2-7; TRBD1 aligns across 8 bases. The length of the CDR3 is 14 residues. Germline CDR1 is SNHLY and CDR2 is FYNNEI. V lost 3 bases to trimming and J lost 4 bases; unmatched junction nucleotides: 5. The CDR3 coding sequence is TGTGCCAGCAGTGAGGGACAGGTCGAGTACGAGCAGTACTTC. This gives the protein CASSEGQVEYEQYF.

The chain combines TRBV19 with TRBJ1-1, with D tentatively TRBD1 (5 bases). The CDR3 is made up of 15 amino acids. The germline V gene encodes CDR1 LNHDA and CDR2 SQIVND (reference sequence). V was clipped by 3 bases and J by 1 base, with 12 bases between them. CDR3 loop: CASSIQGTRNTEAFF. Written as DNA, the CDR3 is TGTGCCAGTAGTATTCAGGGAACTCGGAACACTGAAGCTTTCTTT.

The CDR3 coding sequence is TGTGCCAGCAGTGAAGAGGCAGCGGGAGCCGAGACCCAGTACTTC. Translating gives CASSEEAAGAETQYF. The rearrangement joins TRBV6-1 to TRBJ2-5; 8 nucleotides line up with TRBD2. CDR3 size: 15 residues. The V and J ends lost 1 base and 5 bases, in that order; junction bases with no gene match: 6. Germline lookup yields CDR1 MNHNS and CDR2 SASEGT.

This chain uses TRBV28 with TRBJ1-4, with 9 bases fitting TRBD1. Per germline, CDR1 MDHEN and CDR2 SYDVKM. Trimming cost V 5 bases and J 8 bases; bases outside gene matches: 3. The CDR3 is 13 residues long. CDR3 coding DNA: TGTGCCAGCAGTAGGACAGGGGAAGAAAAACTGTTTTTT. Translated, it gives CASSRTGEEKLFF.

This chain uses TRBV6-5 with TRBJ1-4; possible D gene TRBD1, 6 bases. Trimming left V 6 bases short and J 6 bases short, with 17 bases between. From germline, CDR1 is MNHEY and CDR2 SVGAGI. The CDR3 extends over 15 amino acids. The CDR3 region is CASSETGSFDEKLFF. As DNA, the CDR3 is TGTGCCAGCAGCGAGACAGGATCCTTTGATGAAAAACTGTTTTTT.

This chain links TRBV11-3 with TRBJ1-1; D is unclear. Germline-derived CDR1 and CDR2 are SGHNT and YENEEA. The CDR3 covers 13 residues. The V gene lost 0 bases and the J gene lost 5 bases, with 7 bases spanning the gap. The CDR3 sequence is CASSLDLRTEAFF. The CDR3 DNA is TGTGCCAGCAGCTTAGATCTCCGGACTGAAGCTTTCTTT.

J is TRBJ1-1 and V is TRBV12-3 or TRBV12-4; possible D gene TRBD1, 6 bases. V lost 10 bases to trimming and J lost 3 bases, with 15 bases between them. The CDR3 is made up of 13 amino acids. Here the CDR3 reads CATAGEVDTEAFF. The CDR3 region has the DNA TGTGCCACCGCAGGGGAGGTAGACACTGAAGCTTTCTTT.

This sequence joins TRBV10-1 and TRBJ2-7; possible D gene TRBD2, 5 bases. Trimming removed 3 bases from V and 2 bases from J, with 11 bases in between. The CDR3 runs to 14 residues. Per germline, CDR1 WNHNN and CDR2 SYGVQD (reference sequence). In DNA, the CDR3 is TGCGCCAGCAGTGATGGCGGGTCCCCCTACGAGCAGTACTTC. It is translated as CASSDGGSPYEQYF.

J is TRBJ2-3 and V is TRBV11-2, with no clear D. V lost 0 bases and J 0 bases, leaving 13 bases between the germline ends. CDR1 and CDR2 (germline): SGHAT, FQNNGV. The CDR3 is 17 amino acids. CDR3 nucleotide sequence: TGTGCCAGCAGCTTAGATCCACTTGCGGAAAGCACAGATACGCAGTATTTT. Protein: CASSLDPLAESTDTQYF. Based on the CDR3 plus reference TRBV11-2 and TRBJ2-3, the full variable domain is EAGVAQSPRYKIIEKRQSVAFWCNPISGHATLYWYQQILGQGPKLLIQFQNNGVVDDSQLPKDRFSAERLKGVDSTLKIQPAKLEDSAVYLCASSLDPLAESTDTQYFGPGTRLTVL.

The genes are TRBV6-5 and TRBJ2-7; TRBD2 agrees at 7 bases. Germline V CDR1 and CDR2: MNHEY, SVGAGI. V dropped 10 bases and J dropped 4; count of bases not matched to a gene: 10. This CDR3 spans 13 amino acids. CDR3 sequence: CAISSGIGYEQYF. The CDR3 nucleotides are TGTGCCATCTCGAGCGGGATAGGGTACGAGCAGTACTTC.

The CDR3 region has the DNA TGTGCCAGCAGTGAAGACCCAACCGGGAGAGATACGCAGTATTTT. It translates to CASSEDPTGRDTQYF. The rearrangement joins TRBV6-4 to TRBJ2-3, with a weak D call TRBD2 (6 bases). V lost 3 bases to trimming and J lost 5 bases, with 15 bases between them. The CDR3 is 15 residues long. Germline V gene data show CDR1 as MRHNA and CDR2 as SNTAGT.